What follows are 14 T cell receptor beta chains derived from one specimen sequenced in a study of PD-1 blockade in classical Hodgkin lymphoma. Noted time point: cycle 4 day 1 (C4D1), after five to seven weeks of nivolumab. Every patient was affected by relapse after autologous stem cell transplantation, while exposure to brentuximab vedotin was not uniform. The method was immunoSEQ multiplex PCR; TCRdb's version includes in-frame clones alone and lacks a portion of them. The sample shows around 93,000 clones, more than 70% of them seen only once. The sample here was peripheral blood mononuclear cells (PBMCs), taken before the fourth cycle of nivolumab. These receptors all stem from a human donor with classical Hodgkin lymphoma.

This clone was seen more than once but under ten times. This chain links TRBV19 with TRBJ2-4; no reliable D call. The germline V and J ends were trimmed by 4 bases and 0 bases, with 4 bases remaining between them. The V gene's germline CDR1 is LNHDA and CDR2 SQIVND (reference sequence). The CDR3 has 13 amino acids. CDR3 sequence: CASSTLAKNIQYF. Here the CDR3 DNA reads TGTGCCAGTAGTACCTTAGCCAAAAACATTCAGTACTTC.

The J gene is TRBJ1-3, the V gene TRBV5-1; possible D gene TRBD1, 5 bases. This CDR3 has 16 amino acids. From germline, CDR1 is SGHRS and CDR2 YFSETQ. Trimming removed 4 bases from V and 2 bases from J, with 16 bases in between. CDR3 nucleotide sequence: TGCGCCAGCAGCCCGGCCTCCAGGGTTCCTGGAAACACCATATATTTT. It specifies CASSPASRVPGNTIYF.

The chain recombines TRBV28 with TRBJ2-7, with 9 bases fitting TRBD2. The germline V gene encodes CDR1 MDHEN and CDR2 SYDVKM. V was clipped by 5 bases and J by 0 bases; unmatched bases: 11. This CDR3 is built from 17 residues. The chain's CDR3 is CASSPLPAGGPSYEQYF. CDR3 DNA: TGTGCCAGCAGTCCCCTCCCTGCGGGAGGGCCCTCCTACGAGCAGTACTTC. The full variable domain, completed using reference TRBV28 and TRBJ2-7, is DVKVTQSSRYLVKRTGEKVFLECVQDMDHENMFWYRQDPGLGLRLIYFSYDVKMKEKGDIPEGYSVSREKKERFSLILESASTNQTSMYLCASSPLPAGGPSYEQYFGPGTRLTVT.

The gene calls are TRBV6-6 and TRBJ1-1; D remains unclear. CDR1 is MNHNY and CDR2 is SVGAGI in the germline V gene (reference sequence). The V and J ends lost 2 bases and 6 bases respectively, with 7 bases between them. This CDR3 comprises 12 residues. CDR3 sequence reads: CASSYLTAEAFF. CDR3 bases: TGTGCCAGCAGTTACCTCACGGCTGAAGCTTTCTTT.

The CDR3 spells CASSTDGLRPLHF. In DNA, the CDR3 is TGTGCCAGCTCAACGGACGGCCTGCGGCCCCTCCACTTT. The J gene is TRBJ1-6, the V gene TRBV18; D is uncertain. Per the germline V gene, CDR1 is KGHSH and CDR2 is LQKENI. Trimming took off 5 bases at V and 13 bases at J, with 15 bases between the two ends. This CDR3 is 13 amino acids long. The whole variable domain, filled in from reference TRBV18 and TRBJ1-6, reads NAGVMQNPRHLVRRRGQEARLRCSPMKGHSHVYWYRQLPEEGLKFMVYLQKENIIDESGMPKERFSAEFPKEGPSILRIQQVVRGDSAAYFCASSTDGLRPLHFGNGTRLTVT.

The chain employs TRBV5-6 and TRBJ2-7; TRBD1 matches at 9 bases. Trimming cost V 4 bases and J 2 bases; bases outside gene matches: 7. The CDR3 runs to 15 residues. CDR1 is SGHDT and CDR2 is YYEEEE in the germline V gene. DNA of the CDR3: TGTGCCAGCAGCCCCCTGACAGGGGGGGCCTACGAGCAGTACTTC. Residues: CASSPLTGGAYEQYF.

The chain is built from TRBV10-3 and TRBJ2-7; 7 bases are shared with TRBD1. CDR3 length equals 14 residues. The V segment lost 2 bases and the J segment 2 bases; nucleotides outside the gene matches: 3. Per germline, CDR1 ENHRY and CDR2 SYGVKD. Written as DNA, the CDR3 is TGTGCCATCAGTGAGACCGGGACAGCCTACGAGCAGTACTTC. Its protein is CAISETGTAYEQYF.

This clone was observed a handful of times. This chain connects TRBV4-2 to TRBJ2-1; D unclear. CDR3 size: 15 residues. In germline, CDR1 is LGHNA, CDR2 YNFKEQ. Trimming left V 0 bases short and J 6 bases short, with 12 bases between. In DNA form, the CDR3 reads TGTGCCAGCAGCCAAGAAGGTATAGGCTCCAATGAGCAGTTCTTC. Translating gives CASSQEGIGSNEQFF.

Notes on this clone: At one boundary the junction diverges from the germline segment, which might be a read error. The gene calls are TRBV6-6 and TRBJ2-1; 8 bases map to TRBD2. Germline V gives CDR1 MNHNY, CDR2 SVGAGI (reference sequence). This CDR3 is 13 amino acids long. The CDR3 DNA reads TGTGCCAGCACTTACGGGGGGGACAATGAGCAGTTCTTC. Its protein product is CASTYGGDNEQFF.

This clone was seen only a few times. This chain uses TRBV5-1 with TRBJ2-3; D is perhaps TRBD1 (6 bases). The V and J ends lost 4 bases and 2 bases respectively, with 26 bases between them. Germline V CDR1 and CDR2: SGHRS, YFSETQ. This CDR3 is built from 19 residues. CDR3: CASSTGRPSGSIYTDTQYF. CDR3 sequence (DNA): TGCGCCAGCAGCACAGGGCGCCCTTCAGGGTCAATTTACACAGATACGCAGTATTTT.

CDR3 protein: CASSARGTGQETQYF. CDR3 nucleotide sequence: TGTGCCAGCAGCGCTAGGGGGACCGGCCAAGAGACCCAGTACTTC. The gene calls are TRBV7-2 and TRBJ2-5; D is perhaps TRBD1 (6 bases). Germline loops: CDR1 SGHTA, CDR2 FQGNSA. The V end lost 5 bases, the J end lost 1 base, and 14 bases lay between the germline ends. The CDR3 runs to 15 residues.

This chain joins TRBV19 and TRBJ2-7, with D uncertain. V dropped 6 bases and J dropped 3 bases, with 6 bases sitting between them. Germline CDR1 LNHDA, CDR2 SQIVND (reference sequence). The CDR3 is 11 residues long. The CDR3, as DNA: TGTGCCAGTAGCTTATACTACGAGCAGTACTTC. Translation gives CASSLYYEQYF.

The CDR3 sequence: CASSAWGQGLGGYTF. The CDR3 DNA is TGTGCCAGCAGTGCATGGGGACAGGGGCTTGGTGGCTACACCTTC. V and J are TRBV6-5 and TRBJ1-2, with 10 bases identical to TRBD1. J was trimmed by 7 bases and V by 5 bases; bases with no gene match: 10. The germline gives CDR1 MNHEY, CDR2 SVGAGI. This CDR3 comprises 15 residues.

V is TRBV4-2 and J is TRBJ1-4; D possibly corresponds to TRBD1 (5 bases). The CDR3 is 14 amino acids. Trimming left V 5 bases short and J 8 bases short, with 15 bases between. CDR1 LGHNA and CDR2 YNFKEQ come from the germline V gene. The DNA for the CDR3 is TGTGCCAGCAGCTCTGGACACTTGGGGGAAAAACTGTTTTTT. As protein: CASSSGHLGEKLFF.